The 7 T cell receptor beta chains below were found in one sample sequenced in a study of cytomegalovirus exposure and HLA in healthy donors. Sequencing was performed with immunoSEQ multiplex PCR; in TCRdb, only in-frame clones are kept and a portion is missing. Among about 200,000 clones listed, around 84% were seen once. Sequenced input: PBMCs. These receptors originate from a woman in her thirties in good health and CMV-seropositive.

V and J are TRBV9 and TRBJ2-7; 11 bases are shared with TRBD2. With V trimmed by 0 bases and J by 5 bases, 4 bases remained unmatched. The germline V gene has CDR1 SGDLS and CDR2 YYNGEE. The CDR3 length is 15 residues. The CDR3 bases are TGTGCCAGCAGCGTAGGGCTAGCGGGAGGCGACGAGCAGTACTTC. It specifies CASSVGLAGGDEQYF. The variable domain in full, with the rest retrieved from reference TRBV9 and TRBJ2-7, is DSGVTQTPKHLITATGQRVTLRCSPRSGDLSVYWYQQSLDQGLQFLIQYYNGEERAKGNILERFSAQQFPDLHSELNLSSLELGDSALYFCASSVGLAGGDEQYFGPGTRLTVT.

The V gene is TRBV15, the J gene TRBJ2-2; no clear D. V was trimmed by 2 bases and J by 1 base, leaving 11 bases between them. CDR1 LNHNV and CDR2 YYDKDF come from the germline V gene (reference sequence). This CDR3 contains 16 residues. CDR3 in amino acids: CATSRFLWQNTGELFF. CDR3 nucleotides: TGTGCCACCAGCAGATTCCTCTGGCAGAACACCGGGGAGCTGTTTTTT. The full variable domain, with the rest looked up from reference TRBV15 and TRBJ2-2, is DAMVIQNPRYQVTQFGKPVTLSCSQTLNHNVMYWYQQKSSQAPKLLFHYYDKDFNNEADTPDNFQSRRPNTSFCFLDIRSPGLGDTAMYLCATSRFLWQNTGELFFGEGSRLTVL.

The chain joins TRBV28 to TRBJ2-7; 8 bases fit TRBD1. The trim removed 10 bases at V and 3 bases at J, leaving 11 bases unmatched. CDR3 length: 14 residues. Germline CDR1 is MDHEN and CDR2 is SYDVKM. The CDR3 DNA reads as TGTGCCACCGTCTCAGGGGGCGATGGCTACGAGCAGTACTTC. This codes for CATVSGGDGYEQYF. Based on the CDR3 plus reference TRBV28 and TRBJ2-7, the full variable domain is DVKVTQSSRYLVKRTGEKVFLECVQDMDHENMFWYRQDPGLGLRLIYFSYDVKMKEKGDIPEGYSVSREKKERFSLILESASTNQTSMYLCATVSGGDGYEQYFGPGTRLTVT.

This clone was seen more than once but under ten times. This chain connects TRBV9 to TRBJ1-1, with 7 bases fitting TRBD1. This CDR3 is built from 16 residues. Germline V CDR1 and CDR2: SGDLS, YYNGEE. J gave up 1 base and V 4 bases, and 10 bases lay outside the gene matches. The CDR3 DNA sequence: TGTGCCAGCAGCTTTTCCGCCGGGACAGCGAACACTGAAGCTTTCTTT. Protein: CASSFSAGTANTEAFF.

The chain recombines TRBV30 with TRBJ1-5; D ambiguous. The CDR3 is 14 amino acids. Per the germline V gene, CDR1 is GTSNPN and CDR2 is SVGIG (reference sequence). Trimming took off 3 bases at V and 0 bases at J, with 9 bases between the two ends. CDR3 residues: CAWSADYSNQPQHF. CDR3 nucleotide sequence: TGTGCCTGGAGCGCCGACTATAGCAATCAGCCCCAGCATTTT.

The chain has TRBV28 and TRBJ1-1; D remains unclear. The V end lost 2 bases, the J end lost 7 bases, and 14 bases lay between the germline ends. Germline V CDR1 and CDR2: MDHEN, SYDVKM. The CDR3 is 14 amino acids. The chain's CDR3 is CASSLRGVRNEAFF. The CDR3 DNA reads TGTGCCAGCAGTTTACGGGGTGTGAGAAATGAAGCTTTCTTT.

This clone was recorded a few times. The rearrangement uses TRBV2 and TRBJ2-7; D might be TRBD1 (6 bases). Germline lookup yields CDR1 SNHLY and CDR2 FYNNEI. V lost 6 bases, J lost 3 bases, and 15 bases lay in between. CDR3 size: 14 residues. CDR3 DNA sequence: TGTGCCAGCAGCCTCCGACAGGTTCACTACGAGCAGTACTTC. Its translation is CASSLRQVHYEQYF.